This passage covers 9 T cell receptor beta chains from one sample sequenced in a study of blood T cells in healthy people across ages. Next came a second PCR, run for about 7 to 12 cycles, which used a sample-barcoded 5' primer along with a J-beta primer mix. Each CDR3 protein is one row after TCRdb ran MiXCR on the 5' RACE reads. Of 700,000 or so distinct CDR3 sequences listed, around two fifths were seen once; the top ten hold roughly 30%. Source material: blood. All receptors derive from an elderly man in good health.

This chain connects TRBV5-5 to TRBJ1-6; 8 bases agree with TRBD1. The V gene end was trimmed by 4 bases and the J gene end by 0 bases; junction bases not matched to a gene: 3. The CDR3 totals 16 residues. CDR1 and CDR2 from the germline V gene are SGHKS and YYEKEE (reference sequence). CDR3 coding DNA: TGTGCCAGCAGCCCCGGACAGGGCTCCTATAATTCACCCCTCCACTTT. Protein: CASSPGQGSYNSPLHF.

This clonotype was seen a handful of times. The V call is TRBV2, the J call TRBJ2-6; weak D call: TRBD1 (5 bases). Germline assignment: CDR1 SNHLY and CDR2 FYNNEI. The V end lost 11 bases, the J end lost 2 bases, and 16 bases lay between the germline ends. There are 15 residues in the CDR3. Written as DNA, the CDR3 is TGTGCCCCCTCAAAGGGGCCTGCTGGGGCCAACGTCCTGACTTTC. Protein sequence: CAPSKGPAGANVLTF.

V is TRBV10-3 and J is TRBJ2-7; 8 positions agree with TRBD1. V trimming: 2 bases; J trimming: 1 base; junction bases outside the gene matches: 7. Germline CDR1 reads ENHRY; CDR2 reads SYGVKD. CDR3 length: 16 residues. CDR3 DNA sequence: TGTGCCATCAGTGAGCTACAGGGGGTAGCGTCCTACGAGCAGTACTTC. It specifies CAISELQGVASYEQYF.

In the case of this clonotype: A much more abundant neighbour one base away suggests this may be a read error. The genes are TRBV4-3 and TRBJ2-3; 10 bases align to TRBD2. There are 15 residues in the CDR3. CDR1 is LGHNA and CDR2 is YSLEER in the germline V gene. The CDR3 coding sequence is TGCGCCAGCAGCCAAGATCTAGCGGGGGCAGATGCGCAGTATTTT. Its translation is CASSQDLAGADAQYF.

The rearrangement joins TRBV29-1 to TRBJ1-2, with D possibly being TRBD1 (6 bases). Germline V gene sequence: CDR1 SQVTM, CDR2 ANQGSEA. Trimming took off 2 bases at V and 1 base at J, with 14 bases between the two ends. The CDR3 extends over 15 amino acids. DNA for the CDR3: TGCAGCGTTGAAAAATTGGGGGGCCTTAACTATGGCTACACCTTC. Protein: CSVEKLGGLNYGYTF.

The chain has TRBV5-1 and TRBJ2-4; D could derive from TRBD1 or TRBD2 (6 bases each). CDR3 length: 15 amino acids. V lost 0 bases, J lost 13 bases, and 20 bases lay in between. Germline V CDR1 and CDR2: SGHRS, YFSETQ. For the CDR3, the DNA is TGCGCCAGCAGCTTGGCTTCGGGGGCGCGGGGTGAGCAGTACTTC. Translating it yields CASSLASGARGEQYF.

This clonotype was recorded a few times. CDR3 nucleotides: TGTGCCAGCAGGACGGACGGGGGCATTCAGTACTTC. The encoded protein is CASRTDGGIQYF. The chain joins TRBV6-2 or TRBV6-3 to TRBJ2-4; a weak D match, TRBD2 (6 bases). CDR3 length equals 12 residues. Germline CDR1 is MNHEY and CDR2 is SVGEGT. With 6 bases removed from V and 9 bases from J, the gap between germline ends came to 12 bases.

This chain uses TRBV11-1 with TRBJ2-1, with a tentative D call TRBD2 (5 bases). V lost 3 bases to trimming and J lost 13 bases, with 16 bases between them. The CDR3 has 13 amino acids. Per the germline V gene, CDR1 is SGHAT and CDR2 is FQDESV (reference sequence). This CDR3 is CASSFGRAETQFF. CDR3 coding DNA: TGTGCCAGCAGCTTTGGCAGAGCGGAGACCCAGTTCTTC.

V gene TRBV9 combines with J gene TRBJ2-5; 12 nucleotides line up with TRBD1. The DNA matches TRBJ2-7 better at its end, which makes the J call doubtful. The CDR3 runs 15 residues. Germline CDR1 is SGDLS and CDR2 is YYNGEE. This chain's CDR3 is CASSVTGTGGGEQYF. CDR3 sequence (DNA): TGTGCCAGCAGCGTAACCGGGACAGGGGGCGGCGAGCAGTACTTC.